This T cell receptor (beta chain) was identified during a study of T cell changes during pregnancy in multiple sclerosis. This clone is categorized as medium-sized (0.01 to 0.1%). Only in-frame clones appear in the TCRdb table, and some are missing; sequencing was by immunoSEQ multiplex PCR. This repertoire shows under 65,000 clones, around nine tenths found once; its top ten account for 0.61%. V lost 10 bases to trimming and J lost 4 bases, with 11 bases between them. Germline V gene sequence: CDR1 ENHRY, CDR2 SYGVKD. This CDR3 spans 12 amino acids. The sequencing here drew on CD4+ T cells from peripheral blood mononuclear cells, taken after pregnancy. The chain uses TRBV10-3 and TRBJ1-5; D remains unclear. The clonotype comes from a female donor in good health, enrolled as a control in a pregnancy study. DNA of the CDR3: TGTGCCACTGGACGGGAAAATCAGCCCCAGCATTTT. It yields the protein CATGRENQPQHF.